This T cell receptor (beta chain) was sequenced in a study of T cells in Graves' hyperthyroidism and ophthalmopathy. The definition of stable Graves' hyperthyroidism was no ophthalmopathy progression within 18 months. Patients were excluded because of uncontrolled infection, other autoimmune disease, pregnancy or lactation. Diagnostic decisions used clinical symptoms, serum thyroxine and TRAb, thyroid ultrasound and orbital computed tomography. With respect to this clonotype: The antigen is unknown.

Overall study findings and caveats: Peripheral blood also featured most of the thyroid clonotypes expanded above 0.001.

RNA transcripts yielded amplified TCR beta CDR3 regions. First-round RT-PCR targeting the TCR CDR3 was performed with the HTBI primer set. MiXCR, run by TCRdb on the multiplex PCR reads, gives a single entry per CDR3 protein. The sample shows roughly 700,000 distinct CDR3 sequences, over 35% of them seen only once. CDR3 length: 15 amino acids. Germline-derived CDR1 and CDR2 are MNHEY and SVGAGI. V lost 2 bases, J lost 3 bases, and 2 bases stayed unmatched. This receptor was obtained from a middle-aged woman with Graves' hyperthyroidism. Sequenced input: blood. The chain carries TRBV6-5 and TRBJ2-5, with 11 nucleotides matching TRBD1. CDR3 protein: CASSYPGQGEETQYF. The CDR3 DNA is TGTGCCAGCAGTTACCCGGGACAGGGGGAAGAGACCCAGTACTTC.